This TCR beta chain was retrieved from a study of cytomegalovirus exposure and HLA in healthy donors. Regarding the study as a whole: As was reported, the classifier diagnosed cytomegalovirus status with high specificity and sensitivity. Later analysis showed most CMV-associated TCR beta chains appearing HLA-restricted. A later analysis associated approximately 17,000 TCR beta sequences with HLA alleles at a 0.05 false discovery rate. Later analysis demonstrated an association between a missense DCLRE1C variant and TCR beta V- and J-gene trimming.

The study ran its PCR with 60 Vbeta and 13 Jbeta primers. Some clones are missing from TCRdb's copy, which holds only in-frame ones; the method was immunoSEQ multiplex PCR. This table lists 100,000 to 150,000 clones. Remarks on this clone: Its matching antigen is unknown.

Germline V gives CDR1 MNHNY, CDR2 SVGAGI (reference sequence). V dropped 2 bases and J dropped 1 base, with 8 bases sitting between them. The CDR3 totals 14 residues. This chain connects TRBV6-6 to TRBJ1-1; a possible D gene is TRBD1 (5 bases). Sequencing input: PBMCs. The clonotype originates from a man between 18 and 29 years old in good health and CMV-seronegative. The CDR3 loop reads CASSYTTENTEAFF. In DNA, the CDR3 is TGTGCCAGCAGTTACACGACAGAGAACACTGAAGCTTTCTTT.